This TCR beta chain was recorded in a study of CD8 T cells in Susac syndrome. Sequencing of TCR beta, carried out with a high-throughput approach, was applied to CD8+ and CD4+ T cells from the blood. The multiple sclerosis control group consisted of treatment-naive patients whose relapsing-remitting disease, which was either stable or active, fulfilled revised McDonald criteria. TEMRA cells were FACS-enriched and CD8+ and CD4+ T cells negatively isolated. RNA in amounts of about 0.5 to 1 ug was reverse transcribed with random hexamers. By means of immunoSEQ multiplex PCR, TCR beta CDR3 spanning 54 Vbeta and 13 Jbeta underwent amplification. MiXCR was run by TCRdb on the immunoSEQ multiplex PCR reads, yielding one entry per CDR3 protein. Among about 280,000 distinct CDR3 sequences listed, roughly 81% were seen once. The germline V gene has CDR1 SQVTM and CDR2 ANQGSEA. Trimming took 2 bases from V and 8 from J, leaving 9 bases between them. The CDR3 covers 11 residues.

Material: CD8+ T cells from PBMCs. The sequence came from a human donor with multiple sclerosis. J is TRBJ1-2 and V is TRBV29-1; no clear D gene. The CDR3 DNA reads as TGCAGCGTTGAATTGTGGTGGGGCTACACCTTC. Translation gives CSVELWWGYTF.